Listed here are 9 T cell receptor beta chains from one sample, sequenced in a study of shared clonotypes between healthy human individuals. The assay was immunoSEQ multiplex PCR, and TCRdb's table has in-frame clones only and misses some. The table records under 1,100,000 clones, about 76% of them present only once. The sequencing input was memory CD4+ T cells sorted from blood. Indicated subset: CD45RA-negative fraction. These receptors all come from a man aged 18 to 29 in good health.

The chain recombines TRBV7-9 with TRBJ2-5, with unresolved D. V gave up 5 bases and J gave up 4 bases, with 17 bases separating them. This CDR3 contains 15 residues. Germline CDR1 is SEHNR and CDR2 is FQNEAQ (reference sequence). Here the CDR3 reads CASSQAQRAVETQYF. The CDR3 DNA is TGTGCCAGCAGCCAAGCCCAAAGGGCCGTAGAGACCCAGTACTTC.

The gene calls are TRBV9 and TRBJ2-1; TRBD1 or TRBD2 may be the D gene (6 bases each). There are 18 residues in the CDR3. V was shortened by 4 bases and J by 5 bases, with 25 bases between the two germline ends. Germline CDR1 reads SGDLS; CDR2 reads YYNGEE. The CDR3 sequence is CASSPLGGLGVWDNEQFF. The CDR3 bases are TGTGCCAGCAGCCCCCTAGGGGGGCTCGGCGTGTGGGACAATGAGCAGTTCTTC.

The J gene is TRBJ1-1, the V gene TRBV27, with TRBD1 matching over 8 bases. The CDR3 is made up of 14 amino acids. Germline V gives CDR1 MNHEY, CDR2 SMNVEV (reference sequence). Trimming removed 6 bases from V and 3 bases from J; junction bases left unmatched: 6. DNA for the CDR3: TGTGCCAGCAGGCAGGGGGCGTTGGACACTGAAGCTTTCTTT. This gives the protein CASRQGALDTEAFF.

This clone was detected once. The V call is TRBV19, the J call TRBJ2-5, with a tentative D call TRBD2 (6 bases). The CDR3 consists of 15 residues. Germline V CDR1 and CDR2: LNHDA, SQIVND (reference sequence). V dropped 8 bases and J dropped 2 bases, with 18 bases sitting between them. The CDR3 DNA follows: TGTGCCAGTCAAGACGGGGGAGTAAGGCAAGAGACCCAGTACTTC. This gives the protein CASQDGGVRQETQYF.

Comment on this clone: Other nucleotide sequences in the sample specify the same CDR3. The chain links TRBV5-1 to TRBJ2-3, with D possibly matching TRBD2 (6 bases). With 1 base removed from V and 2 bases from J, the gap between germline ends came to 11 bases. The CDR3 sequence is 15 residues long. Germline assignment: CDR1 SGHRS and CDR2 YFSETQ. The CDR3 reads CASSLLGLSTDTQYF. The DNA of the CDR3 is TGCGCCAGCAGCTTGCTCGGACTATCCACAGATACGCAGTATTTT.

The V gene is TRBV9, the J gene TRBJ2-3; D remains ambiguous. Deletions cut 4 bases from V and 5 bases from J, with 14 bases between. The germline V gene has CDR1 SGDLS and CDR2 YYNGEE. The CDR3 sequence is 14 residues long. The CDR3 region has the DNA TGTGCCAGCAGCTCGAGACCCTCAGGAGATACGCAGTATTTT. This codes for CASSSRPSGDTQYF.

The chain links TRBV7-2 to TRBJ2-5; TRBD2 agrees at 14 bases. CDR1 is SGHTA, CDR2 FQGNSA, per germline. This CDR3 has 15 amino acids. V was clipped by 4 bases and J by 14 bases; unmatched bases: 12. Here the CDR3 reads CASSSGTSGSRRRYF. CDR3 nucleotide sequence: TGTGCCAGCAGCTCAGGGACTAGCGGGAGCCGCCGTCGATACTTC. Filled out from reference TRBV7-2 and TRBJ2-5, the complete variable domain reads GAGVSQSPSNKVTEKGKDVELRCDPISGHTALYWYRQSLGQGLEFLIYFQGNSAPDKSGLPSDRFSAERTGGSVSTLTIQRTQQEDSAVYLCASSSGTSGSRRRYFGPGTRLLVL.

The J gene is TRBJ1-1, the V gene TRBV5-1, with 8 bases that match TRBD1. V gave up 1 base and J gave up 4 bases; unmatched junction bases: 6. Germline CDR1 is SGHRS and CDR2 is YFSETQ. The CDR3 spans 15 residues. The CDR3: CASSLNNRGSTEAFF. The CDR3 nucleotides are TGCGCCAGCAGCTTGAATAACAGGGGGAGCACTGAAGCTTTCTTT.

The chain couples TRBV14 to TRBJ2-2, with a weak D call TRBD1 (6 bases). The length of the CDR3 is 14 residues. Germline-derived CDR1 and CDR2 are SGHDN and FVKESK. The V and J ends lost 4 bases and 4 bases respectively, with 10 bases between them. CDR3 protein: CASSRGQITGELFF. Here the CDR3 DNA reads TGTGCCAGCAGCCGCGGACAGATCACCGGGGAGCTGTTTTTT. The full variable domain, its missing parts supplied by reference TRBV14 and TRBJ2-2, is EAGVTQFPSHSVIEKGQTVTLRCDPISGHDNLYWYRRVMGKEIKFLLHFVKESKQDESGMPNNRFLAERTGGTYSTLKVQPAELEDSGVYFCASSRGQITGELFFGEGSRLTVL.